The T cell receptor (beta chain) described here comes from a study of blood T cell repertoires in COVID-19. Background on the study: T cells, B-cell-depleted T cells, or PBMCs provided the cDNA or gDNA that served as material.

Original processing notes: Amplification of reference gene primers was used by the study to estimate nucleated cell counts. TCRdb keeps only in-frame clones here, not all; method: immunoSEQ multiplex PCR. V, J and clone size are taken as reported in that table, and D and trimming were inferred from the DNA itself. The sample shows around 180,000 clones, about 88% of them seen only once. V gave up 7 bases and J gave up 3 bases; unmatched junction bases: 2. CDR1 and CDR2 (germline): SEHNR, FQNEAQ (reference sequence). This CDR3 has 13 amino acids. This clone was seen many times. In the same sample, other DNA sequences code for this CDR3.

The V gene is TRBV7-9, the J gene TRBJ2-7; TRBD2 aligns across 11 bases. This receptor was obtained from a human donor in a cohort sampled during active COVID-19. The sample was peripheral blood. CDR3 residues: CASNLAGGYEQYF. CDR3 coding DNA: TGTGCCAGCAACCTAGCGGGAGGCTACGAGCAGTACTTC.